The entry below describes one T cell receptor (beta chain). The data were obtained in a study of blood T cells in healthy people across ages. The second PCR ran roughly 7 to 12 cycles with a sample-barcoded 5' primer and J-beta primers. TCRdb re-called the 5' RACE reads through MiXCR, storing one row per CDR3 protein. The repertoire holds around 1.5 million distinct CDR3 sequences, with 42% as singletons. The CDR3 runs 11 residues. Germline CDR1 and CDR2: DFQATT and SNEGSKA (reference sequence). V was clipped by 0 bases and J by 8 bases, with 7 bases between them. The specimen was blood. This rearrangement joins TRBV20-1 to TRBJ1-2, with D maybe TRBD1 (6 bases). The TCR sequence derives from a woman younger than 30 in good health. The CDR3 spells CSAREGTGYTF. The CDR3 nucleotides read TGCAGTGCTAGAGAGGGGACAGGCTACACCTTC.